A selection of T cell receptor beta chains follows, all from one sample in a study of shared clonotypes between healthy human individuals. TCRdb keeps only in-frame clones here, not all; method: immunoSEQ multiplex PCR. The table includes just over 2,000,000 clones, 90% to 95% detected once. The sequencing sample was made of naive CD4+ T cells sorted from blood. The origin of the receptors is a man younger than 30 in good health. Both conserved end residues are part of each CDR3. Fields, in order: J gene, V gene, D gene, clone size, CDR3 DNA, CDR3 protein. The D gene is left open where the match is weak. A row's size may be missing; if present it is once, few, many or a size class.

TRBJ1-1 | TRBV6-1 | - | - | TGTGCCACTCTTCTCACGCAGAACACTGAAGCTTTCTTT | CATLLTQNTEAFF
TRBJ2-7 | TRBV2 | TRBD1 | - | TGTGCCAGCAGGGGGGACAGGGCGAGCGAGCAGTACTTC | CASRGDRASEQYF
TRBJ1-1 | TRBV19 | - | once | TGTGCCAGTAGTATCGTCGGCGGCACTGAAGCTTTCTTT | CASSIVGGTEAFF
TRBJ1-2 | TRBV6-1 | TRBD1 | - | TGTGCCAGCAGCGTCGGACAGGGCAATGGCTACACCTTC | CASSVGQGNGYTF
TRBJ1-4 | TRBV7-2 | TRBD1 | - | TGTGCCAGCAGCACCGGACAGGGACCGCGGGGAAAACTGTTTTTT | CASSTGQGPRGKLFF
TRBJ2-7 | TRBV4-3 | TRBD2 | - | TGCGCCAGCAGCCGTGCGGGAGGCTACGAGCAGTACTTC | CASSRAGGYEQYF
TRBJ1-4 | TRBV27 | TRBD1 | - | TGTGCCAGCAGACGCAAGACAGGGGCGGAAACTAATGAAAAACTGTTTTTT | CASRRKTGAETNEKLFF
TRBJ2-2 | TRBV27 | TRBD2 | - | TGTGCCAGCAGTTTAAGTCCTAGCGGTAGTATCGGGGAGCTGTTTTTT | CASSLSPSGSIGELFF
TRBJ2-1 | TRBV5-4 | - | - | TGTGCCAGCAGCGACTGGCGCCGGCCCTACAATGAGCAGTTCTTC | CASSDWRRPYNEQFF
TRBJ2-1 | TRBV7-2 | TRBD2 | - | TGTGCCAGCAGCTTCAGACTAGCGGGAGGGCAGAATGAGCAGTTCTTC | CASSFRLAGGQNEQFF
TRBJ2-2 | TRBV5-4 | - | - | TGTGCCAGCAGCCAGAGGGAGAACACCGGGGAGCTGTTTTTT | CASSQRENTGELFF
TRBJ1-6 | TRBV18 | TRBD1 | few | TGTGCCAGCTCACCACTGGGACAGTATAATTCACCCCTCCACTTT | CASSPLGQYNSPLHF